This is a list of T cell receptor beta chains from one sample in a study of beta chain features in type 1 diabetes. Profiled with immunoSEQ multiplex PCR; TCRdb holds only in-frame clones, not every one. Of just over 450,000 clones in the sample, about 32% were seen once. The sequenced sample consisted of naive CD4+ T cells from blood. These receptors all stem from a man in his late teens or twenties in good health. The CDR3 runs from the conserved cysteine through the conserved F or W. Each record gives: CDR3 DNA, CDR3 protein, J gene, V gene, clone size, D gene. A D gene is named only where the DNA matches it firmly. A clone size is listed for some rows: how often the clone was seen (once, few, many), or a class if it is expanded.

DNA: TGTGCCTGGAGGCCTCCGGGACAGGGTAATGAAAAACTGTTTTTT
CDR3: CAWRPPGQGNEKLFF
J: TRBJ1-4
V: TRBV30
size: few
D: TRBD1

DNA: TGTGCCAGCAGTATGACAGTTAGCTCCTACAATGAGCAGTTCTTC
CDR3: CASSMTVSSYNEQFF
J: TRBJ2-1
V: TRBV6-4
size: .
D: .

DNA: TGCGCCAGCAGCCCGTTCGGGGTTTCCTACGAGCAGTACTTC
CDR3: CASSPFGVSYEQYF
J: TRBJ2-7
V: TRBV4-1
size: .
D: .

DNA: TGCAGCGCGTCATCCGGGGGGAACACCGGGGAGCTGTTTTTT
CDR3: CSASSGGNTGELFF
J: TRBJ2-2
V: TRBV29-1
size: .
D: .

DNA: TGTGCCAGCAGCTTAGCGGGTGACACTGAAGCTTTCTTT
CDR3: CASSLAGDTEAFF
J: TRBJ1-1
V: TRBV7-9
size: few
D: .

DNA: TGTGCCAGCAGCTGGACCTACAATGAGCAGTTCTTC
CDR3: CASSWTYNEQFF
J: TRBJ2-1
V: TRBV5-4
size: many
D: .

DNA: TGCAGCGTTGTAGGAGGGATTCCCTACAATGAGCAGTTCTTC
CDR3: CSVVGGIPYNEQFF
J: TRBJ2-1
V: TRBV29-1
size: few
D: .

DNA: TGCAGCGTGAGGGTCCTGAGCTCCTACAATGAGCAGTTCTTC
CDR3: CSVRVLSSYNEQFF
J: TRBJ2-1
V: TRBV29-1
size: .
D: .

DNA: TGCAGCGTACTGACTAGCGGTAATAACCCCCGCACAGATACGCAGTATTTT
CDR3: CSVLTSGNNPRTDTQYF
J: TRBJ2-3
V: TRBV29-1
size: few
D: TRBD2

DNA: TGTGCCTGGAGTCCCAGGGACAATCAGCCCCAGCATTTT
CDR3: CAWSPRDNQPQHF
J: TRBJ1-5
V: TRBV30
size: .
D: .

DNA: TGTGCCAGCAGCATCAAGGAGGTGCAGGGGGCAGGGAATGAGCAGTTCTTC
CDR3: CASSIKEVQGAGNEQFF
J: TRBJ2-1
V: TRBV7-9
size: few
D: TRBD1

DNA: TGTGCCAGCAGCGAGGACAGGGCCCTGGAGACCCAGTACTTC
CDR3: CASSEDRALETQYF
J: TRBJ2-5
V: TRBV9
size: .
D: TRBD1

DNA: TGTGCCAGCAGCTGGGGGACAGCTAGCTCCTACGAGCAGTACTTC
CDR3: CASSWGTASSYEQYF
J: TRBJ2-7
V: TRBV5-4
size: few
D: TRBD1

DNA: TGTGCCAGCACCTTAAGGCGGGAGCCCGCAGATACGCAGTATTTT
CDR3: CASTLRREPADTQYF
J: TRBJ2-3
V: TRBV7-2
size: few
D: TRBD2

DNA: TGTGCCAGTGGGGCCGGGCACTACGAGCAGTACTTC
CDR3: CASGAGHYEQYF
J: TRBJ2-7
V: TRBV7-9
size: .
D: .

DNA: TGTGCCAGCAGTTACCGTCCGGAGACCCAGTACTTC
CDR3: CASSYRPETQYF
J: TRBJ2-5
V: TRBV6-6
size: few
D: .

DNA: TGTGCCAGTCGAGGCTTTACTAGCGGGAGCAGAGATACGCAGTATTTT
CDR3: CASRGFTSGSRDTQYF
J: TRBJ2-3
V: TRBV7-9
size: once
D: TRBD2

DNA: TGTGCCAGCAGCCGGCTCCCGACCGGGGAGCTGTTTTTT
CDR3: CASSRLPTGELFF
J: TRBJ2-2
V: TRBV28
size: few
D: .

DNA: TGTGCCAGCACAACGGGACTGTACAATCAAGAGACCCAGTACTTC
CDR3: CASTTGLYNQETQYF
J: TRBJ2-5
V: TRBV7-6
size: .
D: .

DNA: TGTGCCAGCAGCCTGTGGGGTAGCGGCACAGATACGCAGTATTTT
CDR3: CASSLWGSGTDTQYF
J: TRBJ2-3
V: TRBV7-2
size: .
D: .

DNA: TGTGCCTGGAGCCTATTCCAAGAGACCCAGTACTTC
CDR3: CAWSLFQETQYF
J: TRBJ2-5
V: TRBV30
size: few
D: .

DNA: TGTGCCAGCAGCAAAGTCGTCCGGGGCCAGGGGCAGTACTTC
CDR3: CASSKVVRGQGQYF
J: TRBJ2-7
V: TRBV21-1
size: .
D: .

DNA: TGTGCCAGCAGCTTAGCGTCGAGTACAGGAAAAGAGACCCAGTACTTC
CDR3: CASSLASSTGKETQYF
J: TRBJ2-5
V: TRBV7-2
size: .
D: .

DNA: TGTGCCAGCAGCCCCAGGACAGGGGCCCGCGAGCAGTACTTC
CDR3: CASSPRTGAREQYF
J: TRBJ2-7
V: TRBV7-6
size: .
D: TRBD1

DNA: TGCAGTGCTAGAGGCGGGGGGTCCCAGTACTTC
CDR3: CSARGGGSQYF
J: TRBJ2-5
V: TRBV20-1
size: .
D: TRBD2

DNA: TGTGCCATCAGTGAGAGCAGTAGCGGAAAATACGAGCAGTACTTC
CDR3: CAISESSSGKYEQYF
J: TRBJ2-7
V: TRBV10-3
size: few
D: .

DNA: TGTGCCTCTACCGGAAGGGTGGGAGAGACCCAGTACTTC
CDR3: CASTGRVGETQYF
J: TRBJ2-5
V: TRBV30
size: few
D: .

DNA: TGTGCCAGCAGTGAAGAGCGGGGGAGCTCCTACGAGCAGTACTTC
CDR3: CASSEERGSSYEQYF
J: TRBJ2-7
V: TRBV2
size: .
D: TRBD2

DNA: TGTGCCAGCAGCGTAAGGCCTCAAGAGACCCAGTACTTC
CDR3: CASSVRPQETQYF
J: TRBJ2-5
V: TRBV9
size: .
D: .

DNA: TGTGCCAGCAGCCCCACTCGGGAGACCCAGTACTTC
CDR3: CASSPTRETQYF
J: TRBJ2-5
V: TRBV11-2
size: .
D: .

DNA: TGTGCCAGCAGAAGGACTAGCGTCCAAGAGACCCAGTACTTC
CDR3: CASRRTSVQETQYF
J: TRBJ2-5
V: TRBV27
size: .
D: TRBD2

DNA: TGCAGTGGAAGCTCGAACACTGAAGCTTTCTTT
CDR3: CSGSSNTEAFF
J: TRBJ1-1
V: TRBV20-1
size: few
D: .

DNA: TGCAGCGTGAGGCCCCCGGGACTAGTTATAACTGAGCAGTTCTTC
CDR3: CSVRPPGLVITEQFF
J: TRBJ2-1
V: TRBV29-1
size: .
D: TRBD2

DNA: TGTGCCAGCAGCAATAAAGATGGCTACACCTTC
CDR3: CASSNKDGYTF
J: TRBJ1-2
V: TRBV28
size: .
D: .

DNA: TGTGCCAGCAGCCAAGGCCTGATGTGGGTAGAGACCCAGTACTTC
CDR3: CASSQGLMWVETQYF
J: TRBJ2-5
V: TRBV14
size: .
D: .

DNA: TGTGCCAGCAGCTTAGGCCGGGGCAGCATGAACACTGAAGCTTTCTTT
CDR3: CASSLGRGSMNTEAFF
J: TRBJ1-1
V: TRBV7-8
size: .
D: .

DNA: TGTGCCAGCAGCTTGACTAGCGGGAGGCCTCGCCGCACAGATACGCAGTATTTT
CDR3: CASSLTSGRPRRTDTQYF
J: TRBJ2-3
V: TRBV5-6
size: .
D: TRBD2

DNA: TGTGCCAGCAGTTTCCCACGGGGCACAGATACGCAGTATTTT
CDR3: CASSFPRGTDTQYF
J: TRBJ2-3
V: TRBV28
size: .
D: .

DNA: TGTGCCAGCAGCCGAGACGGACAGGGGATGGATGAGCAGTTCTTC
CDR3: CASSRDGQGMDEQFF
J: TRBJ2-1
V: TRBV7-2
size: .
D: TRBD1

DNA: TGTGCCATCAGTACTTCAGGGCAGGAGACCCAGTACTTC
CDR3: CAISTSGQETQYF
J: TRBJ2-5
V: TRBV10-3
size: .
D: .

DNA: TGTGCCAGCAGCTCATGGACTCAGAGCTCCTACAATGAGCAGTTCTTC
CDR3: CASSSWTQSSYNEQFF
J: TRBJ2-1
V: TRBV7-9
size: few
D: .

DNA: TGTGCCAGCAGCGTAGAAACAGGATCCTACGAGCAGTACTTC
CDR3: CASSVETGSYEQYF
J: TRBJ2-7
V: TRBV9
size: few
D: .

DNA: TGTGCCAGCAGCTCTCCCGGGACTAGCTTAAAGCAGTTCTTC
CDR3: CASSSPGTSLKQFF
J: TRBJ2-1
V: TRBV7-6
size: .
D: TRBD2

DNA: TGTGCCAGCAGTTCCCCCTCGGAGTTCTACGAGCAGTACTTC
CDR3: CASSSPSEFYEQYF
J: TRBJ2-7
V: TRBV28
size: .
D: .

DNA: TGCGCCAGCAGCAAGCTAGCGGGAGGAGGAGAGACCCAGTACTTC
CDR3: CASSKLAGGGETQYF
J: TRBJ2-5
V: TRBV5-1
size: .
D: TRBD2

DNA: TGTGCCAGCAGCTTCGACGGTGACTACGAGCAGTACTTC
CDR3: CASSFDGDYEQYF
J: TRBJ2-7
V: TRBV7-9
size: few
D: .

DNA: TGTGCCAGCAGGCCCCTTGCAGGGAACCACGAGCAGTACTTC
CDR3: CASRPLAGNHEQYF
J: TRBJ2-7
V: TRBV7-9
size: few
D: .

DNA: TGTGCCACCCCGGACAGGGGTAGGTACGAGCAGTACTTC
CDR3: CATPDRGRYEQYF
J: TRBJ2-7
V: TRBV25-1
size: .
D: TRBD1

DNA: TGCGCCAGCAGCCAACTGGGACTAGCGGGACCTAGCGAGCAGTTCTTC
CDR3: CASSQLGLAGPSEQFF
J: TRBJ2-1
V: TRBV4-1
size: .
D: TRBD2

DNA: TGTGCCAGCAGTTCCGAAACCTACGAGCAGTACTTC
CDR3: CASSSETYEQYF
J: TRBJ2-7
V: TRBV2
size: .
D: .

DNA: TGTGCCTGGAGTGGGATTTTAGTGAGCAATGAGCAGTTCTTC
CDR3: CAWSGILVSNEQFF
J: TRBJ2-1
V: TRBV30
size: .
D: .

DNA: TGTGCCTGGAGTAGACGGAACAATGAGCAGTTCTTC
CDR3: CAWSRRNNEQFF
J: TRBJ2-1
V: TRBV30
size: .
D: .